The 29 T cell receptor beta chains below come from one sample, sequenced in a study of blood T cell repertoires in COVID-19 (TCRdb year 2020). The protocol used for the library was the immunoSEQ multiplex PCR assay. The table was pulled from immuneACCESS by TCRdb, which kept in-frame rearrangements only. Such tables lose some clones; where checked, under half of the loss comes from unresolved V genes, and the rest has no known cause. The sample table shows 65,000 to 70,000 clones, and approximately 82% are seen once. The ten largest account for roughly 16% of the sample. Sequencing was carried out using peripheral blood. The source of these receptors is a man older than 75 with active COVID-19.

CDR3 residues: CASARGTDTQYF. In DNA, the CDR3 is TGTGCCAGCGCGAGGGGCACAGATACGCAGTATTTT. The V call is TRBV7-2, the J call TRBJ2-3, with D perhaps matching TRBD2 (5 bases). Germline values: CDR1 SGHTA, CDR2 FQGNSA. This CDR3 comprises 12 residues. V shed 8 bases and J shed 1 base, with 7 bases lying between them. The entire variable domain, with the rest obtained from reference TRBV7-2 and TRBJ2-3, is as follows: GAGVSQSPSNKVTEKGKDVELRCDPISGHTALYWYRQSLGQGLEFLIYFQGNSAPDKSGLPSDRFSAERTGGSVSTLTIQRTQQEDSAVYLCASARGTDTQYFGPGTRLTVL.

The V call is TRBV19, the J call TRBJ1-2; D remains unclear. The germline V and J ends were trimmed by 4 bases and 6 bases, with 15 bases remaining between them. From germline, CDR1 is LNHDA and CDR2 SQIVND (reference sequence). The CDR3 contains 14 residues. The CDR3 bases are TGTGCCAGTAGTAACCAGTTGGTCGATCATGGCTACACCTTC. It codes for CASSNQLVDHGYTF.

At least ten counts were recorded for this clone. The chain links TRBV3-1 (or the pseudogene TRBV3-2) to TRBJ2-4; 7 bases fit TRBD1. V shed 4 bases, J shed 8 bases, and the junction held 14 bases outside the gene matches. The CDR3 is made up of 16 amino acids. Germline V gives CDR1 LGHDT, CDR2 YNNKEL (reference sequence). Here the CDR3 reads CASSRKGQAERDIQYF. CDR3 sequence (DNA): TGTGCCAGCAGCCGAAAAGGACAGGCCGAGAGGGACATTCAGTACTTC.

The genes are TRBV29-1 and TRBJ1-1; 9 bases are shared with TRBD1. V shed 0 bases, J shed 11 bases, and the junction held 7 bases outside the gene matches. Per the germline V gene, CDR1 is SQVTM and CDR2 is ANQGSEA. The CDR3 loop spans 13 amino acids. CDR3 DNA: TGCAGCGTTGAAGAGGGGACAGGGTTTCAGGCTTTCTTT. Translated, it gives CSVEEGTGFQAFF.

V usage is TRBV7-2 and J usage is TRBJ2-3, with a tentative D call TRBD2 (6 bases). The V gene's germline CDR1 is SGHTA and CDR2 FQGNSA. CDR3 length: 14 amino acids. Trimming shortened V by 3 bases and J by 5 bases, and 12 bases separated the two germline ends. The CDR3 here is CASSLFQGGDTQYF. CDR3 coding DNA: TGTGCCAGCAGCTTGTTTCAGGGAGGAGATACGCAGTATTTT.

The rearrangement uses TRBV7-9 and TRBJ2-2, with D possibly TRBD1 on 5 matching bases. Trimming took 8 bases from V and 6 from J, leaving 16 bases between them. Germline loops: CDR1 SEHNR, CDR2 FQNEAQ (reference sequence). The CDR3 loop spans 14 amino acids. CDR3 in DNA: TGTGCCAGCTCTTTCAGGGCGGTGGCCGGGGAGCTGTTTTTT. It yields the protein CASSFRAVAGELFF.

The chain employs TRBV5-1 and TRBJ1-2; 8 nucleotides match TRBD1. This CDR3 has 13 residues. V shed 4 bases, J shed 3 bases, and the junction held 2 bases outside the gene matches. Germline V gene data show CDR1 as SGHRS and CDR2 as YFSETQ. CDR3: CASSPTGDYGYTF. The CDR3 DNA follows: TGCGCCAGCAGCCCGACAGGGGACTATGGCTACACCTTC.

The CDR3 region is CATSDYYSDTQYF. The CDR3 DNA is TGTGCCACCAGTGATTATTATTCAGATACGCAGTATTTT. The chain carries TRBV24-1 and TRBJ2-3; D gene unclear. The CDR3 is 13 residues long. CDR1 is KGHDR, CDR2 SFDVKD, per germline. Deletions cut 2 bases from V and 4 bases from J, with 6 bases between.

The chain recombines TRBV6-5 with TRBJ1-5; 8 bases match TRBD1. J was trimmed by 7 bases and V by 6 bases; bases with no gene match: 5. CDR1 is MNHEY, CDR2 SVGAGI, per germline. CDR3 length equals 13 residues. In nucleotides, the CDR3 is TGTGCCAGCAGGATGGACAGGGAACAGCCCCAGCATTTT. Translated: CASRMDREQPQHF.

In regard to this clone: Distinct nucleotide sequences in the sample also encode this CDR3. The gene calls are TRBV5-1 and TRBJ1-2; D call uncertain. Trimming removed 0 bases at V and 7 bases at J, with 7 bases between. Germline V gene lookup returns CDR1 SGHRS and CDR2 YFSETQ. The CDR3 is 12 amino acids. The CDR3 DNA reads TGCGCCAGCAGCTTGGATCGTGTTGGCTACACCTTC. It codes for CASSLDRVGYTF.

This clone occurred once. The chain uses TRBV9 and TRBJ1-2; maybe TRBD1 (6 bases). The CDR3 loop spans 15 amino acids. Germline-derived CDR1 and CDR2 are SGDLS and YYNGEE. V dropped 0 bases and J dropped 3 bases, with 12 bases sitting between them. As DNA, the CDR3 is TGTGCCAGCAGCGTAGACTACAGGGATCACTATGGCTACACCTTC. It yields the protein CASSVDYRDHYGYTF.

The gene calls are TRBV18 and TRBJ2-3; D possibly corresponds to TRBD2 (7 bases). The V gene's germline CDR1 is KGHSH and CDR2 LQKENI. V was trimmed by 0 bases and J by 5 bases, leaving 18 bases between them. There are 17 residues in the CDR3. The CDR3 region is CASSPPVGTGREDTQYF. In nucleotides, the CDR3 is TGTGCCAGCTCACCACCGGTTGGCACAGGGAGGGAAGATACGCAGTATTTT.

The J gene is TRBJ2-1, the V gene TRBV30; D might be TRBD2 (5 bases). Germline V gene sequence: CDR1 GTSNPN, CDR2 SVGIG (reference sequence). V lost 5 bases to trimming and J lost 5 bases, with 13 bases between them. The CDR3 has 13 residues. The CDR3 here is CAWYSDFNNEQFF. CDR3 bases: TGTGCCTGGTACTCGGACTTTAACAATGAGCAGTTCTTC. The variable domain in full, completed from reference TRBV30 and TRBJ2-1, reads SQTIHQWPATLVQPVGSPLSLECTVEGTSNPNLYWYRQAAGRGLQLLFYSVGIGQISSEVPQNLSASRPQDRQFILSSKKLLLSDSGFYLCAWYSDFNNEQFFGPGTRLTVL.

The V and J genes are TRBV11-3 and TRBJ2-2, with 10 nucleotides matching TRBD1. Germline V lookup: CDR1 SGHNT, CDR2 YENEEA. CDR3 length: 15 residues. V gave up 5 bases and J gave up 4 bases; unmatched junction bases: 4. CDR3 sequence (DNA): TGTGCCAGCAGCCCGGGACAGGGGATCACCGGGGAGCTGTTTTTT. Translation: CASSPGQGITGELFF.

The chain joins TRBV5-1 to TRBJ2-1, with 7 bases identical to TRBD2. Trimming cost V 0 bases and J 9 bases; bases outside gene matches: 9. This CDR3 has 15 amino acids. Germline-derived CDR1 and CDR2 are SGHRS and YFSETQ. CDR3 coding DNA: TGCGCCAGCAGCTTGGTAGGCCTCGGGGAGGGTGAGCAGTTCTTC. Translated: CASSLVGLGEGEQFF.

The gene calls are TRBV7-9 and TRBJ2-3; the D gene is possibly TRBD2 (6 bases). Germline-derived CDR1 and CDR2 are SEHNR and FQNEAQ (reference sequence). CDR3 size: 18 residues. Deletions cut 5 bases from V and 6 bases from J, with 27 bases between. This CDR3 reads CASSAVVGGAGRVDTQYF. CDR3 in DNA: TGTGCCAGCAGCGCGGTGGTGGGTGGCGCGGGAAGGGTGGATACGCAGTATTTT.

Worth noting for this clone: This sample includes further DNA sequences coding for the same CDR3. The chain couples TRBV28 to TRBJ1-2; maybe TRBD1 (5 bases). Trimming left V 8 bases short and J 2 bases short, with 15 bases between. CDR3 length: 14 residues. The germline gives CDR1 MDHEN, CDR2 SYDVKM. Here the CDR3 DNA reads TGTGCCAGCTCCCTCGGGCAGGGAAACTATGGCTACACCTTC. Translation gives CASSLGQGNYGYTF.

The chain recombines TRBV5-1 with TRBJ1-6; D is perhaps TRBD1 (5 bases). The germline CDR1 and CDR2 sequences are SGHRS and YFSETQ. V was pared by 7 bases and J by 8 bases, with 16 bases between. The CDR3 runs to 14 residues. The DNA for the CDR3 is TGCGCCAGCTCCCCCTTGCCGGGGGATTCACCCCTCCACTTT. It encodes CASSPLPGDSPLHF. Filled out from reference TRBV5-1 and TRBJ1-6, the complete variable domain reads KAGVTQTPRYLIKTRGQQVTLSCSPISGHRSVSWYQQTPGQGLQFLFEYFSETQRNKGNFPGRFSGRQFSNSRSEMNVSTLELGDSALYLCASSPLPGDSPLHFGNGTRLTVT.

This clone has only one observation. For the CDR3, the DNA is TGTGCCAGCAGTGACGGACAGGGGGCATCTGAGACCCAGTACTTC. Its translation is CASSDGQGASETQYF. The chain links TRBV6-1 to TRBJ2-5, with 11 bases that match TRBD1. Trimming removed 3 bases from V and 5 bases from J; junction bases left unmatched: 5. The CDR3 extends over 15 amino acids. Germline V gene lookup returns CDR1 MNHNS and CDR2 SASEGT.

CDR3 coding DNA: TGTGCCAGCAGTCGCAGTGGGGTGACAGGGGACTATGGCTACACCTTC. Translated, it gives CASSRSGVTGDYGYTF. The rearrangement links TRBV2 to TRBJ1-2; 8 bases fit TRBD1. CDR3 length: 16 amino acids. Germline-derived CDR1 and CDR2 are SNHLY and FYNNEI. The V segment lost 5 bases and the J segment 3 bases; nucleotides outside the gene matches: 11. The complete variable domain, with remaining parts taken from reference TRBV2 and TRBJ1-2, reads EPEVTQTPSHQVTQMGQEVILRCVPISNHLYFYWYRQILGQKVEFLVSFYNNEISEKSEIFDDQFSVERPDGSNFTLKIRSTKLEDSAMYFCASSRSGVTGDYGYTFGSGTRLTVV.

This clone was counted a few times. The CDR3 bases are TGTGCCTGGAGTGTAGGGCTATCAGGGTACGAGCAGTACTTC. It translates to CAWSVGLSGYEQYF. This chain joins TRBV30 and TRBJ2-7; possible D gene TRBD1, 5 bases. V lost 0 bases, J lost 4 bases, and 13 bases lay in between. The CDR3 covers 14 residues. Germline CDR1 reads GTSNPN; CDR2 reads SVGIG (reference sequence).

The chain recombines TRBV9 with TRBJ2-7; 7 bases agree with TRBD2. The CDR3 has 16 residues. Germline CDR1 and CDR2: SGDLS and YYNGEE. The V segment lost 3 bases and the J segment 4 bases; nucleotides outside the gene matches: 13. DNA of the CDR3: TGTGCCAGCAGCGGTGGGGAGGGAGGTAAACGATACGAGCAGTACTTC. Translating it yields CASSGGEGGKRYEQYF.

The CDR3 protein is CASIEDRDDYGYTF. DNA of the CDR3: TGTGCCAGCATCGAGGACAGGGATGACTATGGCTACACCTTC. J is TRBJ1-2 and V is TRBV2; TRBD1 matches at 8 bases. The V gene end was trimmed by 7 bases and the J gene end by 3 bases; junction bases not matched to a gene: 7. CDR1 and CDR2 from the germline V gene are SNHLY and FYNNEI. The CDR3 is 14 residues long.

The genes are TRBV7-2 and TRBJ2-1, with unresolved D. This CDR3 has 13 residues. CDR1 SGHTA and CDR2 FQGNSA come from the germline V gene. Trimming removed 0 bases from V and 7 bases from J, with 7 bases in between. CDR3 loop: CASSLAGRNEQFF. The CDR3, as DNA: TGTGCCAGCAGCTTAGCAGGCAGGAATGAGCAGTTCTTC.

The gene calls are TRBV9 and TRBJ1-1; 9 nucleotides line up with TRBD1. Germline V gives CDR1 SGDLS, CDR2 YYNGEE. The V segment lost 1 base and the J segment 6 bases; nucleotides outside the gene matches: 4. There are 14 residues in the CDR3. This CDR3 is CASSVSRQGAEAFF. Written as DNA, the CDR3 is TGTGCCAGCAGCGTATCCCGACAGGGGGCTGAAGCTTTCTTT.

This clone was recorded a few times. The chain has TRBV18 and TRBJ1-2; 8 bases agree with TRBD1. CDR3 size: 19 residues. Trimming at V came to 3 bases and at J to 8 bases, leaving 23 bases not matched to a gene. Germline CDR1 and CDR2: KGHSH and LQKENI. The CDR3 protein is CASSPQQNSGDRGGGGYTF. CDR3 in DNA: TGTGCCAGCTCACCCCAACAAAACTCCGGCGACAGGGGAGGTGGAGGCTACACCTTC.

The CDR3 sequence: CASSLGTSGRFGGEQFF. DNA for the CDR3: TGTGCCAGCTCACTGGGGACTAGCGGGAGATTCGGGGGTGAGCAGTTCTTC. V is TRBV18 and J is TRBJ2-1; the match to TRBD2 covers 14 bases. The CDR3 has 17 amino acids. Trimming cost V 4 bases and J 9 bases; bases outside gene matches: 11. CDR1 is KGHSH and CDR2 is LQKENI in the germline V gene. The variable domain in full, with the rest retrieved from reference TRBV18 and TRBJ2-1, is NAGVMQNPRHLVRRRGQEARLRCSPMKGHSHVYWYRQLPEEGLKFMVYLQKENIIDESGMPKERFSAEFPKEGPSILRIQQVVRGDSAAYFCASSLGTSGRFGGEQFFGPGTRLTVL.

This clone was counted between two and nine times. The chain employs TRBV18 and TRBJ2-7; TRBD1 aligns across 7 bases. J gave up 2 bases and V 0 bases, and 7 bases lay outside the gene matches. Germline V CDR1 and CDR2: KGHSH, LQKENI. This CDR3 is built from 16 residues. CDR3 in amino acids: CASSPPLGTETYEQYF. The CDR3, as DNA: TGTGCCAGCTCACCACCTCTCGGGACAGAGACCTACGAGCAGTACTTC.

The chain carries TRBV6-5 and TRBJ1-4; 7 bases map to TRBD1. The CDR3 has 15 residues. Per the germline V gene, CDR1 is MNHEY and CDR2 is SVGAGI. The trim removed 4 bases at V and 7 bases at J, leaving 9 bases unmatched. The CDR3 nucleotides read TGTGCCAGCAGTTCGGGGGACAGCAACTTTGAAAAACTGTTTTTT. Its translation is CASSSGDSNFEKLFF.